The next 11 T cell receptor beta chains were all read from a single sample in a study of T cell repertoires in cytomegalovirus infection. MiXCR, run by TCRdb on the reads, gives a single entry per CDR3 protein. The sample lists about 890,000 distinct CDR3 sequences; roughly 30% were seen once. For these TCRs, the target antigens are not known. Sequencing used cultured CD8+ T cells from PBMCs, obtained from culture after CMV antigen stimulation. These receptors were taken from a human donor in good health (CMV status not recorded). Some clones in this sample may be carry-over from other donors' samples.

CDR3 protein: CASSLGLGWGANQPQHF. Here the CDR3 DNA reads TGTGCCAGCAGCTTGGGACTCGGGTGGGGGGCTAATCAGCCCCAGCATTTT. The V and J genes are TRBV5-6 and TRBJ1-5; D is possibly TRBD1 (6 bases). The CDR3 has 17 residues. V was shortened by 0 bases and J by 4 bases, with 17 bases between the two germline ends. Germline loops: CDR1 SGHDT, CDR2 YYEEEE.

The genes are TRBV15 and TRBJ1-5; weak D call: TRBD1 (5 bases). The CDR3 is 13 residues long. In germline, CDR1 is LNHNV, CDR2 YYDKDF (reference sequence). V was pared by 0 bases and J by 10 bases, with 10 bases between. The CDR3 loop reads CATSRDLRVPQHF. CDR3 DNA sequence: TGTGCCACCAGCAGAGATCTCAGGGTTCCCCAGCATTTT. Full variable domain (missing parts from reference TRBV15 and TRBJ1-5): DAMVIQNPRYQVTQFGKPVTLSCSQTLNHNVMYWYQQKSSQAPKLLFHYYDKDFNNEADTPDNFQSRRPNTSFCFLDIRSPGLGDTAMYLCATSRDLRVPQHFGDGTRLSIL.

This chain connects TRBV9 to TRBJ2-2; 9 bases are a match to TRBD2. This CDR3 is 18 amino acids long. V trimming: 3 bases; J trimming: 0 bases; junction bases outside the gene matches: 9. Germline CDR1 is SGDLS and CDR2 is YYNGEE. CDR3 sequence: CASSEGTSRRANTGELFF. In DNA, the CDR3 is TGTGCCAGCAGCGAAGGGACTAGCCGACGCGCGAACACCGGGGAGCTGTTTTTT.

This clonotype was counted many times. The chain carries TRBV7-6 and TRBJ1-1, with unresolved D. Trimming pared 5 bases from V and 8 bases from J, leaving 12 bases between. Germline V gives CDR1 SGHVS, CDR2 FNYEAQ. The CDR3 has 12 amino acids. This chain's CDR3 is CASSRVGGEAFF. In DNA, the CDR3 is TGTGCCAGCAGCCGGGTTGGAGGGGAAGCTTTCTTT.

V is TRBV2 and J is TRBJ2-1; TRBD1 aligns across 7 bases. Germline V gene data show CDR1 as SNHLY and CDR2 as FYNNEI. There are 14 residues in the CDR3. The J segment lost 5 bases and the V segment lost 7 bases, leaving 8 bases of the junction unmatched. CDR3 coding DNA: TGTGCCAGCAATCCCCGACAGGGTAACAATGAGCAGTTCTTC. This sequence encodes CASNPRQGNNEQFF.

This clonotype was picked up a small number of times. This chain joins TRBV6-5 and TRBJ2-2; no clear D. Trimming left V 5 bases short and J 4 bases short, with 14 bases between. Germline CDR1 reads MNHEY; CDR2 reads SVGAGI. This CDR3 has 15 amino acids. The CDR3 sequence is CASSTLLHGTGELFF. The DNA of the CDR3 is TGTGCCAGCAGTACTCTCCTACATGGCACCGGGGAGCTGTTTTTT.

This clonotype was detected only a few times. V usage is TRBV7-9 and J usage is TRBJ1-2; D is undetermined. In germline, CDR1 is SEHNR, CDR2 FQNEAQ (reference sequence). This CDR3 region has 13 residues. V lost 3 bases to trimming and J lost 8 bases, with 13 bases between them. CDR3 in amino acids: CASSFTGPEGYTF. In nucleotides, the CDR3 is TGTGCCAGCAGCTTCACTGGGCCGGAGGGCTACACCTTC.

The chain uses TRBV7-8 and TRBJ2-2, with TRBD1 identical over 9 bases. In germline, CDR1 is SGHVS, CDR2 FQNEAQ. J was trimmed by 3 bases and V by 6 bases; bases with no gene match: 8. The CDR3 length is 16 residues. CDR3 sequence reads: CASSLKGQGYTGELFF. As DNA, the CDR3 is TGTGCCAGCAGTCTAAAAGGACAGGGGTACACCGGGGAGCTGTTTTTT. Based on the CDR3 plus reference TRBV7-8 and TRBJ2-2, the full variable domain is GAGVSQSPRYKVAKRGQDVALRCDPISGHVSLFWYQQALGQGPEFLTYFQNEAQLDKSGLPSDRFFAERPEGSVSTLKIQRTQQEDSAVYLCASSLKGQGYTGELFFGEGSRLTVL.

The gene calls are TRBV28 and TRBJ2-5, with 8 bases identical to TRBD1. Losses at the gene ends were 6 bases for V and 5 bases for J; bases not matched to a gene: 8. Germline V gene data show CDR1 as MDHEN and CDR2 as SYDVKM. The CDR3 covers 14 residues. CDR3 DNA: TGTGCCAGCAGGCGACAGGGGTGGTGGGAGACCCAGTACTTC. Protein product: CASRRQGWWETQYF.

The rearrangement uses TRBV2 and TRBJ1-4; 8 nucleotides match TRBD1. CDR1 and CDR2 from the germline V gene are SNHLY and FYNNEI. J lost 8 bases, V lost 7 bases, and 9 bases had no gene match. This CDR3 has 14 residues. The CDR3 nucleotides are TGTGCCAGCACCTCGACAGGGGCGGAGGAAAAACTGTTTTTT. Translation gives CASTSTGAEEKLFF.

CDR3 region: CASSFLGPSSGNTIYF. The CDR3 nucleotides read TGTGCCAGCAGCTTTTTGGGGCCAAGCTCTGGAAACACCATATATTTT. The rearrangement uses TRBV7-2 and TRBJ1-3, with a weak D call TRBD1 (5 bases). Trimming cost V 3 bases and J 0 bases, with 12 bases left between them. CDR1 SGHTA and CDR2 FQGNSA come from the germline V gene. The CDR3 runs 16 residues.